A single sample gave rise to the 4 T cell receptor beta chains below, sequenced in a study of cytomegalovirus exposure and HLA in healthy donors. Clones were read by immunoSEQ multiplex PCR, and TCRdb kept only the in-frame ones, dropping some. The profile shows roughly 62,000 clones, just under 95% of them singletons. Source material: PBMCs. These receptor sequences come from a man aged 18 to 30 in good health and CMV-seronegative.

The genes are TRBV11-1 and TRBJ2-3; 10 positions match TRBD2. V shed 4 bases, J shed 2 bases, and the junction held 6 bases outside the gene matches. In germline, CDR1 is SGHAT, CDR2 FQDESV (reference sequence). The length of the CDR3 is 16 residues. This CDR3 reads CASSSRTSGPTDTQYF. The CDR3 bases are TGTGCCAGCAGCTCCCGGACTAGCGGACCCACAGATACGCAGTATTTT.

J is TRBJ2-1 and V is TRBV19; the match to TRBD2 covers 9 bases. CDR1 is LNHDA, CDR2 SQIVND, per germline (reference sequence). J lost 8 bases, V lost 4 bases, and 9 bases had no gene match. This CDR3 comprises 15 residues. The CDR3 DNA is TGTGCCAGTAGTACCCCTTCCGGCGGGAGGGATGAGCAGTTCTTC. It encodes CASSTPSGGRDEQFF. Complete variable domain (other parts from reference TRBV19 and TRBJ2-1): DGGITQSPKYLFRKEGQNVTLSCEQNLNHDAMYWYRQDPGQGLRLIYYSQIVNDFQKGDIAEGYSVSREKKESFPLTVTSAQKNPTAFYLCASSTPSGGRDEQFFGPGTRLTVL.

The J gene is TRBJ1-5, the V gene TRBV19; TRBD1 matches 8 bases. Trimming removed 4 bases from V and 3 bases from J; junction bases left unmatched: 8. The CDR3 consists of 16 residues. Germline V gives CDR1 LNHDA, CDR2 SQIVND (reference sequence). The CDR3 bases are TGTGCCAGTAGTAACACTATGGACAGGGTCAATCAGCCCCAGCATTTT. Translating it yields CASSNTMDRVNQPQHF.

CDR3 region: CASRRGGETQYF. CDR3 sequence (DNA): TGTGCCAGCAGACGGGGTGGGGAGACCCAGTACTTC. J is TRBJ2-5 and V is TRBV28, with D possibly TRBD2 on 5 matching bases. The CDR3 extends over 12 amino acids. Between the trimmed V and J ends, which lost 6 bases and 5 bases, there was a span of 10 bases. Germline loops: CDR1 MDHEN, CDR2 SYDVKM.